A selection of T cell receptor beta chains follows, all from one sample in a study of blood T cell repertoires in COVID-19. Some clones are missing from TCRdb's copy, which holds only in-frame ones; the method was immunoSEQ multiplex PCR. The table lists some 300,000 clones, approximately 86% of them singletons. The sample consisted of PBMCs or T cells enriched from blood (not recorded which). All receptors derive from a woman younger than 45 who had recovered from COVID-19. CDR3s include the opening cysteine and the closing phenylalanine or tryptophan. D genes are given only for firm matches. A clone size is listed for some rows: how often the clone was seen (once, few, many), or a class if it is expanded.

clone_size: once
j_call: TRBJ2-7
d_call: .
v_call: TRBV7-3
cdr3_nt: TGTGCCAGCAGCTTAGGTAGCGGACTTCACTACGAGCAGTACTTC
cdr3_aa: CASSLGSGLHYEQYF

clone_size: .
j_call: TRBJ2-1
d_call: .
v_call: TRBV24-1
cdr3_nt: TGTGCCACCAGTGATACCCTAAACCATGAGCAGTTCTTC
cdr3_aa: CATSDTLNHEQFF

clone_size: .
j_call: TRBJ1-1
d_call: .
v_call: TRBV28
cdr3_nt: TGTGCCAGCAAACTGGGGGGGGACACTGAAGCTTTCTTT
cdr3_aa: CASKLGGDTEAFF

clone_size: .
j_call: TRBJ2-7
d_call: .
v_call: TRBV9
cdr3_nt: TGTGCCAGCAGCGTAGGAGGAAACTACGAGCAGTACTTC
cdr3_aa: CASSVGGNYEQYF

clone_size: .
j_call: TRBJ1-5
d_call: TRBD1
v_call: TRBV10-1
cdr3_nt: TGCGCCAGCAGTGAGTCTGAGGTTGGACAGGGGCGCAATCAGCCCCAGCATTTT
cdr3_aa: CASSESEVGQGRNQPQHF

clone_size: .
j_call: TRBJ1-2
d_call: .
v_call: TRBV5-4
cdr3_nt: TGTGCCAGCAGCTTGGCGTGGTCAGGGGACTATGGCTACACCTTC
cdr3_aa: CASSLAWSGDYGYTF

clone_size: .
j_call: TRBJ2-7
d_call: TRBD2
v_call: TRBV30
cdr3_nt: TGTGCCTGGAGGTGGCGGGAGTGGGGCGAGCAGTACTTC
cdr3_aa: CAWRWREWGEQYF

clone_size: .
j_call: TRBJ2-7
d_call: TRBD2
v_call: TRBV4-1
cdr3_nt: TGCGCCAGCAGCCCCTGGGGGACTAGCGGCTACGAGCAGTACTTC
cdr3_aa: CASSPWGTSGYEQYF

clone_size: .
j_call: TRBJ1-5
d_call: .
v_call: TRBV19
cdr3_nt: TGTGCCAGTAGTCTAACCGCAGGGGCGGGCAATCAGCCCCAGCATTTT
cdr3_aa: CASSLTAGAGNQPQHF

clone_size: .
j_call: TRBJ1-2
d_call: TRBD1
v_call: TRBV5-1
cdr3_nt: TGCGCCAGCAGCCTCGGGACAGGGCTCTATGGCTACACCTTC
cdr3_aa: CASSLGTGLYGYTF

clone_size: .
j_call: TRBJ2-7
d_call: .
v_call: TRBV2
cdr3_nt: TGTGCCAGCAGCACCTACGAGCAGTACTTC
cdr3_aa: CASSTYEQYF

clone_size: .
j_call: TRBJ1-2
d_call: .
v_call: TRBV29-1
cdr3_nt: TGCAGCGTACATAGACAGGACCCCTACTATGGCTACACCTTC
cdr3_aa: CSVHRQDPYYGYTF

clone_size: .
j_call: TRBJ2-5
d_call: TRBD1
v_call: TRBV18
cdr3_nt: TGTGCCAGCTCAGGACAGGGGGCTTCACAAGAGACCCAGTACTTC
cdr3_aa: CASSGQGASQETQYF

clone_size: few
j_call: TRBJ2-7
d_call: TRBD2
v_call: TRBV10-1
cdr3_nt: TGCGCCCCCCAACTAGCGGGATACGAGCAGTACTTC
cdr3_aa: CAPQLAGYEQYF

clone_size: .
j_call: TRBJ2-4
d_call: .
v_call: TRBV10-3
cdr3_nt: TGTGCCATCAGTGAGTCGCTGGGGGACTCCAAAAACATTCAGTACTTC
cdr3_aa: CAISESLGDSKNIQYF

clone_size: once
j_call: TRBJ2-2
d_call: TRBD1
v_call: TRBV28
cdr3_nt: TGTGCCAGCGGGTTAGACAGGGGGAACACCGGGGAGCTGTTTTTT
cdr3_aa: CASGLDRGNTGELFF

clone_size: .
j_call: TRBJ2-3
d_call: .
v_call: TRBV7-6
cdr3_nt: TGTGCCAGCAGCCCCACCGGCGGAAGCCGCACAGATACGCAGTATTTT
cdr3_aa: CASSPTGGSRTDTQYF

clone_size: .
j_call: TRBJ1-4
d_call: TRBD1
v_call: TRBV5-1
cdr3_nt: TGCGCCAGCGCACAGACAGGGGTGGATGAAAAACTGTTTTTT
cdr3_aa: CASAQTGVDEKLFF

clone_size: once
j_call: TRBJ1-2
d_call: .
v_call: TRBV5-1
cdr3_nt: TGCGCCAGCAGCTTTACGGGGTCTGACTATGGCTACACCTTC
cdr3_aa: CASSFTGSDYGYTF

clone_size: .
j_call: TRBJ1-4
d_call: .
v_call: TRBV7-2
cdr3_nt: TGTGCCAGCAGCTTAGTCGGTGGAGGTCTGAATGAAAAACTGTTTTTT
cdr3_aa: CASSLVGGGLNEKLFF

clone_size: .
j_call: TRBJ2-2
d_call: TRBD1
v_call: TRBV4-3
cdr3_nt: TGCGCCAGCAGCCAGGGACAGGGGGGCATCGGGGAGCTGTTTTTT
cdr3_aa: CASSQGQGGIGELFF

clone_size: few
j_call: TRBJ2-7
d_call: TRBD1
v_call: TRBV5-1
cdr3_nt: TGCGCCAGCATGGTACAGGGGGCGCGGGAGCAGTACTTC
cdr3_aa: CASMVQGAREQYF

clone_size: .
j_call: TRBJ1-2
d_call: TRBD1
v_call: TRBV7-2
cdr3_nt: TGTGCCAGCAGAAGCCGGGACAGGGACTATGGCTACACCTTC
cdr3_aa: CASRSRDRDYGYTF

clone_size: .
j_call: TRBJ2-2
d_call: TRBD1
v_call: TRBV6-5
cdr3_nt: TGTGCCAGTACGCGGGACAGGGGGTGGGACGGGGAGCTGTTTTTT
cdr3_aa: CASTRDRGWDGELFF

clone_size: once
j_call: TRBJ1-3
d_call: .
v_call: TRBV9
cdr3_nt: TGTGCCAGCAGCCCCGCGGACAGTTTTGGAAACACCATATATTTT
cdr3_aa: CASSPADSFGNTIYF

clone_size: once
j_call: TRBJ2-7
d_call: TRBD2
v_call: TRBV18
cdr3_nt: TGTGCCAGCTCCCAATTAGCGGGGGGTTACGAGCAGTACTTC
cdr3_aa: CASSQLAGGYEQYF

clone_size: .
j_call: TRBJ1-1
d_call: .
v_call: TRBV28
cdr3_nt: TGTGCCAGCGAGCGTATGATGAACACTGAAGCTTTCTTT
cdr3_aa: CASERMMNTEAFF

clone_size: .
j_call: TRBJ1-4
d_call: TRBD1
v_call: TRBV2
cdr3_nt: TGTGCCAGCAGCAGGGACAGCCGAGAAAAACTGTTTTTT
cdr3_aa: CASSRDSREKLFF

clone_size: .
j_call: TRBJ2-3
d_call: .
v_call: TRBV19
cdr3_nt: TGTGCCAGTAGATCTTATGTAGAGGATACGCAGTATTTT
cdr3_aa: CASRSYVEDTQYF

clone_size: once
j_call: TRBJ1-1
d_call: TRBD1
v_call: TRBV5-1
cdr3_nt: TGCGCCAGCAGCTTTAGGGGGCAGACTGAAGCTTTCTTT
cdr3_aa: CASSFRGQTEAFF

clone_size: .
j_call: TRBJ2-1
d_call: TRBD1
v_call: TRBV28
cdr3_nt: TGTGCCAGCAGCCCCTTAAACCAATCGACAGGGGTGCATGAGCAGTTCTTC
cdr3_aa: CASSPLNQSTGVHEQFF